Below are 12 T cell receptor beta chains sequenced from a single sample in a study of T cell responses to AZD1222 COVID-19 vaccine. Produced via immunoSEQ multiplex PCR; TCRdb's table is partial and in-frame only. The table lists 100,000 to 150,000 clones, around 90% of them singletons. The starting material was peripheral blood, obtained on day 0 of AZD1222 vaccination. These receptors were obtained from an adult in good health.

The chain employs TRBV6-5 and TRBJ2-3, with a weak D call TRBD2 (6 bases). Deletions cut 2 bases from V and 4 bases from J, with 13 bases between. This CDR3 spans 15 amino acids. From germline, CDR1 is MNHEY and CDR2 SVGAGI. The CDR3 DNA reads TGTGCCAGCAGTTACCCGGGGGACCCGCCAGATACGCAGTATTTT. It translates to CASSYPGDPPDTQYF.

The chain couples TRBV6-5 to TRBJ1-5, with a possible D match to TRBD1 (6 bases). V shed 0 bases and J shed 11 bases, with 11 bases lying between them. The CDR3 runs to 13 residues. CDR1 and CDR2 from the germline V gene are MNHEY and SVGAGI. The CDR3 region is CASSYSSGVTQHF. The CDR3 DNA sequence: TGTGCCAGCAGTTACTCGTCAGGGGTTACCCAGCATTTT.

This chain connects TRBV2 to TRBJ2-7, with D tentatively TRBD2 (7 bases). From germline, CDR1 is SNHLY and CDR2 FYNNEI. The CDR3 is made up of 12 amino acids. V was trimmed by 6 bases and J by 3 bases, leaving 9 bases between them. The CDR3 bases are TGTGCCAGCAGGGGGGGGCTCTACGAGCAGTACTTC. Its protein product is CASRGGLYEQYF.

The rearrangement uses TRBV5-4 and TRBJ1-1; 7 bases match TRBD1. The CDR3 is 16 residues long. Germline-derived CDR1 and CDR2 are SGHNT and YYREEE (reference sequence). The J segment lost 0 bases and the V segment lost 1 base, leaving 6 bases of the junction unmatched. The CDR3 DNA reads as TGTGCCAGCAGCTTGTTTCAGGGGGGAATGAACACTGAAGCTTTCTTT. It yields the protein CASSLFQGGMNTEAFF.

This CDR3 reads CASSSTGTTEAFF. The DNA of the CDR3 is TGCGCCAGCAGTTCGACAGGGACCACTGAAGCTTTCTTT. The V call is TRBV5-1, the J call TRBJ1-1, with 7 bases aligning to TRBD1. The CDR3 has 13 amino acids. V gave up 5 bases and J gave up 4 bases; unmatched junction bases: 5. Germline V gene lookup returns CDR1 SGHRS and CDR2 YFSETQ.

This CDR3 is CASGKGVTDTQYF. The CDR3 DNA follows: TGTGCCAGCGGTAAGGGGGTCACAGATACGCAGTATTTT. The rearrangement links TRBV14 to TRBJ2-3; possibly TRBD1 for D (6 bases). CDR1 is SGHDN, CDR2 FVKESK, per germline. The CDR3 totals 13 residues. The ends were cut back, 8 bases at V and 2 bases at J, with 11 bases in the middle.

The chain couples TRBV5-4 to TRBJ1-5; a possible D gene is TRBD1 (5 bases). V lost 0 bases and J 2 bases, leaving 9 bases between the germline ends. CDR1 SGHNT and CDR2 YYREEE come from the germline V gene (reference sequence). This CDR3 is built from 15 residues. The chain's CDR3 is CASSLGGSGNQPQHF. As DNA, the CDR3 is TGTGCCAGCAGCTTGGGGGGGTCGGGCAATCAGCCCCAGCATTTT.

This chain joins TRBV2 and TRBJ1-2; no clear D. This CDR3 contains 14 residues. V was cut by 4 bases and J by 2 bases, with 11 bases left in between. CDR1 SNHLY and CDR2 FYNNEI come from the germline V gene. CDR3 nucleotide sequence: TGTGCCAGCAGTGGAGGGAGCAGAAACTATGGCTACACCTTC. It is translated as CASSGGSRNYGYTF.

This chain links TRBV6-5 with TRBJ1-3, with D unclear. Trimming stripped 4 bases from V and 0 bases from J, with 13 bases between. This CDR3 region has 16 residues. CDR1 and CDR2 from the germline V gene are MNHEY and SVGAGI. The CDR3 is CASSSHGGSSGNTIYF. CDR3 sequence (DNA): TGTGCCAGCAGTTCCCACGGAGGGTCCTCTGGAAACACCATATATTTT.

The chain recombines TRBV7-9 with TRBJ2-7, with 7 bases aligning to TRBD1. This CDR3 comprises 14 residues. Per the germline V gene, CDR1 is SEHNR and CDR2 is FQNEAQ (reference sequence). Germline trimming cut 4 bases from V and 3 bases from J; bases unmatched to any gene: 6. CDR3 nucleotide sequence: TGTGCCAGCAGCTCCCGGGACAGAGACTACGAGCAGTACTTC. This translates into CASSSRDRDYEQYF.

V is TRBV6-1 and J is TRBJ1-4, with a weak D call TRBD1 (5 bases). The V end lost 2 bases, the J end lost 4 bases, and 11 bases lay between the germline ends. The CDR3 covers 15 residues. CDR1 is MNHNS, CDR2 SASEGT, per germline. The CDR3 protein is CASSEQGTFNEKLFF. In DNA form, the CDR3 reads TGTGCCAGCAGTGAACAGGGAACGTTTAATGAAAAACTGTTTTTT.

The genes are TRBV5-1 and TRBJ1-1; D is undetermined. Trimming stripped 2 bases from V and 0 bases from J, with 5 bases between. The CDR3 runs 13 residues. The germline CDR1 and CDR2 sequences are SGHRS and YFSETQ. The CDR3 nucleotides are TGCGCCAGCAGCTTTGGGATGAACACTGAAGCTTTCTTT. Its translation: CASSFGMNTEAFF.